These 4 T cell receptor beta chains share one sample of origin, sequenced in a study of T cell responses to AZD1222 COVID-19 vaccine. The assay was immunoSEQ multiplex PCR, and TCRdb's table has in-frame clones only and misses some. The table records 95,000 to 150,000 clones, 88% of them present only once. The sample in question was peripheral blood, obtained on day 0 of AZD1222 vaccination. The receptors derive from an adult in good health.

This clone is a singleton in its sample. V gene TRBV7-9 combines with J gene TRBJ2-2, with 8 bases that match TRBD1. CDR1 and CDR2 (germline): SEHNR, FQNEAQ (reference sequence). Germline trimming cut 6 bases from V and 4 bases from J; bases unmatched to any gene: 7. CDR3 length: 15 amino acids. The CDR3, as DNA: TGTGCCAGCAGTTCGGACAGGGAAGCCACCGGGGAGCTGTTTTTT. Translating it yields CASSSDREATGELFF.

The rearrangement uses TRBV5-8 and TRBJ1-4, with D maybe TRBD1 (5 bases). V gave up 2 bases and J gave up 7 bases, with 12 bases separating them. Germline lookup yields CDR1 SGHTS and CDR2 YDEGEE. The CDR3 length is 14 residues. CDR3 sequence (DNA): TGTGCCAGCAGCTTTTGGGGCCAGGGTGAAAAACTGTTTTTT. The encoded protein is CASSFWGQGEKLFF.

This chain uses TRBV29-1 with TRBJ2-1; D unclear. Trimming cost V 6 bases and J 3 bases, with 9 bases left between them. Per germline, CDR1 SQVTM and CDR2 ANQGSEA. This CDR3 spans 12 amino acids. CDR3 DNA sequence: TGCAGCGTCGCGAACAACTACAATGAGCAGTTCTTC. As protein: CSVANNYNEQFF.

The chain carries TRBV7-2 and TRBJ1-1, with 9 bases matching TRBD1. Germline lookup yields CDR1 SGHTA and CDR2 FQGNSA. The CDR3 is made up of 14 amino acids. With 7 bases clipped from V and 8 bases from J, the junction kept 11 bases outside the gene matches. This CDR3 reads CASTLGQGSPEAFF. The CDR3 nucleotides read TGTGCCAGCACCTTGGGACAGGGTAGTCCAGAAGCTTTCTTT.